The clone carrying this T cell receptor (beta chain) was seen ten or more times. The antigen remains unidentified. The TCRbeta library incorporated unique molecular identifiers. TCRdb re-derived calls from the PCR reads in MiXCR, one entry per CDR3 protein. This sample has some 300,000 distinct CDR3 sequences, with 10% found just once. This entry comes from a study of T-cell reconstitution after alpha-beta-depleted transplantation in children. Study-wide results and limits: Where some patients showed high TCRbeta diversity at day 60, it came from recipient T cells and thymic progenitors that had survived. Hyperexpanded clones declined; after one year, newly produced T cells mostly supplied diversity. Several hundred expanded graft clones reportedly supplied alpha-beta T cells about two months after transplant.

The source material was PBMCs, sampled before TCRalphabeta/CD19-depleted stem cell transplant. The TCR was taken from a boy under two years old with acute myeloid leukemia, due to receive a stem cell transplant.

The CDR3 region is CASSEGTSGSMDEQFF. CDR3 DNA: TGTGCCAGCAGCGAGGGGACTAGCGGGAGTATGGATGAGCAGTTCTTC. V gene TRBV4-2 combines with J gene TRBJ2-1, with 14 positions matching TRBD2. Germline loops: CDR1 LGHNA, CDR2 YNFKEQ. With 5 bases clipped from V and 8 bases from J, the junction kept 8 bases outside the gene matches. This CDR3 spans 16 amino acids.